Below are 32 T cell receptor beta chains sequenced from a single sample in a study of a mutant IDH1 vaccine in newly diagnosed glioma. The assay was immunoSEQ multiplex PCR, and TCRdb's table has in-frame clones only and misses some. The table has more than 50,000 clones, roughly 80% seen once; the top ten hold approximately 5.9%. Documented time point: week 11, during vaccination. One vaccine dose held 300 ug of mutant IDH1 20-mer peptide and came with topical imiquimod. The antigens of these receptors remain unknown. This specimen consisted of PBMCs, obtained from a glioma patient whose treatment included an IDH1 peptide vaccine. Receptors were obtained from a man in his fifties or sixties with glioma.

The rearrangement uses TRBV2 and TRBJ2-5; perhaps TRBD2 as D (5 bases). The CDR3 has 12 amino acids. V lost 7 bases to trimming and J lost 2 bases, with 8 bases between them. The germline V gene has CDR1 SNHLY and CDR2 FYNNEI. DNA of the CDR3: TGTGCCAGCACCGGGGATCAAGAGACCCAGTACTTC. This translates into CASTGDQETQYF.

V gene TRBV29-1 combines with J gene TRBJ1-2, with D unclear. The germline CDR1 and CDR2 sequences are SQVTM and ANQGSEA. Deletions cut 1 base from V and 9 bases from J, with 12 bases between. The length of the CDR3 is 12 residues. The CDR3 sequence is CSVEGGSLSYTF. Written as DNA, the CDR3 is TGCAGCGTTGAAGGAGGGTCTCTGAGCTACACCTTC.

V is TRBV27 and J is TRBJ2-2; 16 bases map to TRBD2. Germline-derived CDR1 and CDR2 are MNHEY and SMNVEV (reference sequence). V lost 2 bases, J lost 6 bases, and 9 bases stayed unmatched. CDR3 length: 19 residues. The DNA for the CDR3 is TGTGCCAGCAGTTTAACCCCGGGACTAGCGGGAGGGTTGTCCGGGGAGCTGTTTTTT. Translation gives CASSLTPGLAGGLSGELFF.

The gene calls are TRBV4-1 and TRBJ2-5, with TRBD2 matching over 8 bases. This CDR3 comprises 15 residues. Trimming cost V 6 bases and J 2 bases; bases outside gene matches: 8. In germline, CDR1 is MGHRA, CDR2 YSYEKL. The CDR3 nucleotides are TGCGCCAGCAGGCGGATAGCGGGGACACAAGAGACCCAGTACTTC. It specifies CASRRIAGTQETQYF.

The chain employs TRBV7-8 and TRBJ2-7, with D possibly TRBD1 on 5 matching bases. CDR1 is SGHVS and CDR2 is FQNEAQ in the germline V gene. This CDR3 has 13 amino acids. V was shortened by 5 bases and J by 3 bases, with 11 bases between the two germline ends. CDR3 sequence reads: CASSVDSLYEQYF. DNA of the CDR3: TGTGCCAGCAGCGTCGACAGCCTCTACGAGCAGTACTTC. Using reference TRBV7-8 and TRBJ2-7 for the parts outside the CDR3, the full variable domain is GAGVSQSPRYKVAKRGQDVALRCDPISGHVSLFWYQQALGQGPEFLTYFQNEAQLDKSGLPSDRFFAERPEGSVSTLKIQRTQQEDSAVYLCASSVDSLYEQYFGPGTRLTVT.

For the CDR3, the DNA is TGCGCCAGCAGCCAAGGTTACAGCTTCCCCTACGAGCAGTACTTC. Translating it yields CASSQGYSFPYEQYF. The chain is built from TRBV4-1 and TRBJ2-7; D remains ambiguous. Germline V gene lookup returns CDR1 MGHRA and CDR2 YSYEKL. The V gene lost 1 base and the J gene lost 2 bases, with 12 bases spanning the gap. The CDR3 runs 15 residues.

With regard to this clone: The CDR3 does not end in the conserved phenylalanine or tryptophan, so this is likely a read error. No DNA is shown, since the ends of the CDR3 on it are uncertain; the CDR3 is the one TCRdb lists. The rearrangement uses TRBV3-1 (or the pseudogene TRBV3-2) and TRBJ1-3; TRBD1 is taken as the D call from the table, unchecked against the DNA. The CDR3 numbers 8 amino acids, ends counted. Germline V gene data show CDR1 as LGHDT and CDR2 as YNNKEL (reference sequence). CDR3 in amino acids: CASSQNRS.

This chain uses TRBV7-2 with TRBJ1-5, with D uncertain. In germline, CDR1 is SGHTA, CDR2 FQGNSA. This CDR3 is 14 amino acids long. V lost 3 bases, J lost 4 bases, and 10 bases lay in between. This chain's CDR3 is CASSFHGQNQPQHF. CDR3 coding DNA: TGTGCCAGCAGCTTTCACGGCCAAAATCAGCCCCAGCATTTT.

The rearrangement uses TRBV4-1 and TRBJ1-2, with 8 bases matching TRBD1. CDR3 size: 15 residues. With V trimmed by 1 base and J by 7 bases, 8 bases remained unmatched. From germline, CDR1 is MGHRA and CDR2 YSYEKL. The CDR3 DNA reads TGCGCCAGCAGCCAAGGGACAGGGTCTATAGGTGGCTACACCTTC. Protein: CASSQGTGSIGGYTF.

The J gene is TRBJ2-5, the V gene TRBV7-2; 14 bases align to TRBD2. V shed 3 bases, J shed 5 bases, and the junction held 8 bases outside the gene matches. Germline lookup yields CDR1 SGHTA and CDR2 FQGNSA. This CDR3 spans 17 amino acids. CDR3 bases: TGTGCCAGCAGCTTCGCGGGACTAGCGGGGGAAGGGGAGACCCAGTACTTC. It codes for CASSFAGLAGEGETQYF.

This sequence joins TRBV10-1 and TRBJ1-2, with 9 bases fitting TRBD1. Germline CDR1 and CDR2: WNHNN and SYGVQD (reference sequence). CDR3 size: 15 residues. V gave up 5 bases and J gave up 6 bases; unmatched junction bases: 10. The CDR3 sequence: CASSFPGQGKDGYTF. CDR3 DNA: TGCGCCAGCAGTTTTCCGGGACAGGGTAAGGATGGCTACACCTTC.

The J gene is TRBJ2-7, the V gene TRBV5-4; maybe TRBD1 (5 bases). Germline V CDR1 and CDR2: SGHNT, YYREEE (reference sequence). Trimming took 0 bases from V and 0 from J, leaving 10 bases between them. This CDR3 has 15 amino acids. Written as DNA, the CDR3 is TGTGCCAGCAGCTTGGGCAGGGAAAGCTCCTACGAGCAGTACTTC. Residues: CASSLGRESSYEQYF.

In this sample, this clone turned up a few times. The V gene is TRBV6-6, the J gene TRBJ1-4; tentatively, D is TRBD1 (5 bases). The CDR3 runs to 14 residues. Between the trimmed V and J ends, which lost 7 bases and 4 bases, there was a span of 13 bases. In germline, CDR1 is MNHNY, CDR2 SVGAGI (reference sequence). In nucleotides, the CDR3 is TGTGCCAGCAAGACGACAGCGATTAATGAAAAACTGTTTTTT. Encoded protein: CASKTTAINEKLFF.

The CDR3 region has the DNA TGCGCCACCTTCGACAGGGGAGCCTCCTACGAGCAGTACTTC. This codes for CATFDRGASYEQYF. The rearrangement uses TRBV10-2 and TRBJ2-7; 8 positions match TRBD1. In germline, CDR1 is WSHSY, CDR2 SAAADI. J gave up 0 bases and V 10 bases, and 8 bases lay outside the gene matches. CDR3 length: 14 amino acids.

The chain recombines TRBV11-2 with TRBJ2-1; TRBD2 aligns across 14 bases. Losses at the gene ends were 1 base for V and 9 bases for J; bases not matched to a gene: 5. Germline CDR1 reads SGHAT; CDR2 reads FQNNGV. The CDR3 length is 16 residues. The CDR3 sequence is CASSLAGTSGGSEQFF. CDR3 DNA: TGTGCCAGCAGCTTAGCCGGGACTAGCGGGGGCAGTGAGCAGTTCTTC.

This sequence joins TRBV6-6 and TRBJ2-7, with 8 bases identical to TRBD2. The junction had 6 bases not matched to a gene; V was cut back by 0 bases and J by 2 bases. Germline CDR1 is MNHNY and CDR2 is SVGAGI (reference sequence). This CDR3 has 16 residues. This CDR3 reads CASSYSYSGTTYEQYF. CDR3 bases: TGTGCCAGCAGTTACTCGTATAGCGGGACGACCTACGAGCAGTACTTC.

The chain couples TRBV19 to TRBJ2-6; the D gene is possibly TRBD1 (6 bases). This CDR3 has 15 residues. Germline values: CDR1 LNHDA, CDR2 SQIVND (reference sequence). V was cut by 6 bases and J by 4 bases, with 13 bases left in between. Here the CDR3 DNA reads TGTGCCAGTAGGGGGGCCGCCCTCGGGGCCAACGTCCTGACTTTC. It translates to CASRGAALGANVLTF.

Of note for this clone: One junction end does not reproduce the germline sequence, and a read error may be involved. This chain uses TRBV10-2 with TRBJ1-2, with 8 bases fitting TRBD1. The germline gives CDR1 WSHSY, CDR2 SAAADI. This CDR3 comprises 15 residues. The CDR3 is CASRPQRDRRYDYTF. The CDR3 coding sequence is TGCGCCAGCAGACCCCAACGGGACAGGAGATATGACTACACCTTC.

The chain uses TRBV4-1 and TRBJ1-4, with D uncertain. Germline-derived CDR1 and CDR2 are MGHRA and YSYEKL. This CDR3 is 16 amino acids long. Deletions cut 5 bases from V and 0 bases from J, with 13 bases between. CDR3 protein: CASSESTIATNEKLFF. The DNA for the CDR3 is TGCGCCAGCAGCGAATCGACGATCGCAACTAATGAAAAACTGTTTTTT.

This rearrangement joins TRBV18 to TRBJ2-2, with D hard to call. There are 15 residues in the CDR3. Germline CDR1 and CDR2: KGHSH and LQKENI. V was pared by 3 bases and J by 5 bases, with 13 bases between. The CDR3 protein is CASSPRSEATGELFF. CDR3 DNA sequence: TGTGCCAGCTCACCTCGGTCAGAAGCTACCGGGGAGCTGTTTTTT.

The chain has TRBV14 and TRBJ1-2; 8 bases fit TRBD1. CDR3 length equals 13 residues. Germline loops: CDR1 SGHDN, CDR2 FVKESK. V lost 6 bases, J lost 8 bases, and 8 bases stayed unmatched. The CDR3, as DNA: TGTGCCAGCAGACAGACAGGGGAGCGGGGCTACACCTTC. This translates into CASRQTGERGYTF.

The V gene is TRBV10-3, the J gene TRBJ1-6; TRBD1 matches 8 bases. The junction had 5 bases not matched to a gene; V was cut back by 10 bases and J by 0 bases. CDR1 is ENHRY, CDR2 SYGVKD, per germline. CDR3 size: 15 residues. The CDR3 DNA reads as TGTGCCACGACAGGGGAGAGCTCCTATAATTCACCCCTCCACTTT. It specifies CATTGESSYNSPLHF.

The CDR3 nucleotides are TGCGCCAGCAGCACTGGGACGGGGGGGACCCAGTACTTC. It encodes CASSTGTGGTQYF. This sequence joins TRBV5-1 and TRBJ2-5, with 7 nucleotides matching TRBD2. The trim removed 4 bases at V and 7 bases at J, leaving 7 bases unmatched. The germline CDR1 and CDR2 sequences are SGHRS and YFSETQ. CDR3 length: 13 residues.

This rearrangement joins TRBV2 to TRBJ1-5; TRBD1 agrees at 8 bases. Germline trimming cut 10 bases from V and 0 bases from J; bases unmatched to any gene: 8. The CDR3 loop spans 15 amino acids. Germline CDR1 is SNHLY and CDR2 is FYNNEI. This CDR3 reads CATGTGSYSNQPQHF. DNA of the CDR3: TGTGCCACAGGGACAGGTTCCTATAGCAATCAGCCCCAGCATTTT. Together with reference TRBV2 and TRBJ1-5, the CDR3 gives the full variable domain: EPEVTQTPSHQVTQMGQEVILRCVPISNHLYFYWYRQILGQKVEFLVSFYNNEISEKSEIFDDQFSVERPDGSNFTLKIRSTKLEDSAMYFCATGTGSYSNQPQHFGDGTRLSIL.

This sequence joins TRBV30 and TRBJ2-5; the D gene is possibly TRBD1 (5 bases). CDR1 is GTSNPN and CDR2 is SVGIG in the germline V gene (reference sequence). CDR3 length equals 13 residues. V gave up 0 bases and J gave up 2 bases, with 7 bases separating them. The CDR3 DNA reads TGTGCCTGGAGTGTACAGGTTCAAGAGACCCAGTACTTC. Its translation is CAWSVQVQETQYF.

The CDR3 region is CASSRTTASYEQYF. The CDR3 bases are TGTGCCAGCAGCCGCACGACAGCCTCCTACGAGCAGTACTTC. This chain uses TRBV5-4 with TRBJ2-7; TRBD1 might be the D (5 bases). This CDR3 contains 14 residues. Trimming removed 4 bases from V and 0 bases from J, with 11 bases in between. From germline, CDR1 is SGHNT and CDR2 YYREEE (reference sequence).

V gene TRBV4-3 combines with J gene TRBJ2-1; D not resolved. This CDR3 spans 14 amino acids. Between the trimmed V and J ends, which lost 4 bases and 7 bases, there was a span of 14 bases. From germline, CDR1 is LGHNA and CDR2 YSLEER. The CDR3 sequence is CASSPHTGRNEQFF. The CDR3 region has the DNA TGCGCCAGCAGCCCCCACACGGGTAGGAATGAGCAGTTCTTC.

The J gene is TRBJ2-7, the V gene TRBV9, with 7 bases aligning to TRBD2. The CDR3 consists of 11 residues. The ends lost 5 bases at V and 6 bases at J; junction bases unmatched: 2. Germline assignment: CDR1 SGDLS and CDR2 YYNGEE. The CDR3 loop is CASSSGGEQYF. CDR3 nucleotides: TGTGCCAGCAGTTCGGGGGGCGAGCAGTACTTC.

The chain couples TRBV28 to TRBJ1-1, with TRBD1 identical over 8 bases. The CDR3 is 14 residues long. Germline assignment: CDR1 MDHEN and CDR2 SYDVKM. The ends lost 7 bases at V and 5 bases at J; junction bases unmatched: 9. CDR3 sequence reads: CASNIDRGGTEAFF. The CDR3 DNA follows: TGTGCCAGCAACATAGACAGGGGAGGAACTGAAGCTTTCTTT.

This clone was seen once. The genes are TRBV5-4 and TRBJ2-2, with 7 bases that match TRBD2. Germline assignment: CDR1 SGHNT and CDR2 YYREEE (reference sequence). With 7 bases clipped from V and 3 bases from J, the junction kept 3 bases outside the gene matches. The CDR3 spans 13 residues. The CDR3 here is CASGGSYTGELFF. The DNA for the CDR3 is TGTGCCAGCGGCGGGAGCTACACCGGGGAGCTGTTTTTT.

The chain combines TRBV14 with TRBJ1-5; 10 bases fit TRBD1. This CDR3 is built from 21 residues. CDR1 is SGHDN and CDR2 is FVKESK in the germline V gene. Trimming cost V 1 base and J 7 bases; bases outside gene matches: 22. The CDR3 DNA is TGTGCCAGCAGCCAAGTCGCGCCGGGGGGGGGACAGGGGACAACACGCCAGCCCCAGCATTTT. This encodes CASSQVAPGGGQGTTRQPQHF.

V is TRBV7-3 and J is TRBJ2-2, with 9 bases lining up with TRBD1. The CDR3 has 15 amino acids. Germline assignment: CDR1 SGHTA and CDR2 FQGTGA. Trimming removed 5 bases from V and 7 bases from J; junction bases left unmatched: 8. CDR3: CASSPRTGVGGELFF. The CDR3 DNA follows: TGTGCCAGCAGCCCGAGGACAGGGGTGGGCGGGGAGCTGTTTTTT.